These 20 T cell receptor beta chains were sequenced from one sample in a study of cytomegalovirus exposure and HLA in healthy donors. PCR employed 60 Vbeta and 13 Jbeta primers. TCRdb's table, derived via immunoSEQ multiplex PCR, lists solely in-frame clones and lacks some. The sample has around 110,000 clones; approximately 79% are singletons. The source material was PBMCs. The receptors were gathered from a man younger than 35 in good health and CMV-seronegative.

The chain has TRBV27 and TRBJ1-6; tentative D call: TRBD1 (6 bases). The length of the CDR3 is 13 residues. CDR1 is MNHEY and CDR2 is SMNVEV in the germline V gene (reference sequence). V dropped 8 bases and J dropped 4 bases, with 9 bases sitting between them. CDR3 protein: CASSTGYNSPLHF. The CDR3 DNA sequence: TGTGCCAGCTCGACAGGTTATAATTCACCCCTCCACTTT.

This chain joins TRBV14 and TRBJ2-7; D perhaps matches TRBD1 (6 bases). The CDR3 runs 17 residues. Germline assignment: CDR1 SGHDN and CDR2 FVKESK. Trimming removed 0 bases at V and 3 bases at J, with 18 bases between. DNA of the CDR3: TGTGCCAGCAGCCAAGATTACAGGCAGGGGACAAACTACGAGCAGTACTTC. Translated, it gives CASSQDYRQGTNYEQYF. Filled out from reference TRBV14 and TRBJ2-7, the complete variable domain reads EAGVTQFPSHSVIEKGQTVTLRCDPISGHDNLYWYRRVMGKEIKFLLHFVKESKQDESGMPNNRFLAERTGGTYSTLKVQPAELEDSGVYFCASSQDYRQGTNYEQYFGPGTRLTVT.

V gene TRBV6-1 combines with J gene TRBJ1-1; D is perhaps TRBD1 (5 bases). Between the trimmed V and J ends, which lost 8 bases and 5 bases, there was a span of 15 bases. Germline V lookup: CDR1 MNHNS, CDR2 SASEGT. There are 13 residues in the CDR3. The CDR3 region is CASGGGRETEAFF. The DNA for the CDR3 is TGTGCCAGCGGGGGGGGGAGGGAAACTGAAGCTTTCTTT.

The V call is TRBV12-5, the J call TRBJ2-3; D gene unclear. V shed 5 bases and J shed 8 bases, with 8 bases lying between them. Germline-derived CDR1 and CDR2 are LGHNT and FRNRAP. This CDR3 region has 11 residues. The CDR3 here is CASGLGSTQYF. DNA of the CDR3: TGTGCTAGTGGTCTCGGGTCTACGCAGTATTTT.

This sequence joins TRBV2 and TRBJ2-2; 14 nucleotides align to TRBD2. Germline V gene data show CDR1 as SNHLY and CDR2 as FYNNEI. V dropped 6 bases and J dropped 3; count of bases not matched to a gene: 9. This CDR3 has 18 amino acids. The CDR3 sequence is CASSARLAGGLDTGELFF. Here the CDR3 DNA reads TGTGCCAGCAGCGCCAGACTAGCGGGGGGGCTGGACACCGGGGAGCTGTTTTTT.

In regard to this clone: A read error may produce the germline difference seen at one junction end. The rearrangement uses TRBV5-8 and TRBJ1-2; tentative D call: TRBD1 (6 bases). CDR1 SGHTS and CDR2 YDEGEE come from the germline V gene. The CDR3 loop spans 14 amino acids. The CDR3 reads CASSSWTVNGGYPF. Here the CDR3 DNA reads TGTGCCAGCAGCTCCTGGACAGTCAACGGCGGCTACCCCTTC.

The gene calls are TRBV5-1 and TRBJ2-2, with 8 nucleotides matching TRBD1. Germline values: CDR1 SGHRS, CDR2 YFSETQ. V gave up 4 bases and J gave up 5 bases; unmatched junction bases: 7. This CDR3 contains 15 residues. CDR3 DNA sequence: TGCGCCAGCAGCCTCCGGACAGGGCGGACCGGGGAGCTGTTTTTT. Its translation is CASSLRTGRTGELFF.

V gene TRBV19 combines with J gene TRBJ2-2, with 15 bases that match TRBD2. The CDR3 contains 19 residues. Germline-derived CDR1 and CDR2 are LNHDA and SQIVND (reference sequence). V dropped 5 bases and J dropped 7; count of bases not matched to a gene: 14. CDR3 bases: TGTGCCAGTAGTCCAAGGGGTGGACTAGCGGGGGGGCGTATCGGGGAGCTGTTTTTT. Protein sequence: CASSPRGGLAGGRIGELFF.

This clone showed up just once. This chain links TRBV25-1 with TRBJ2-7; TRBD2 might be the D (6 bases). V was pared by 4 bases and J by 0 bases, with 16 bases between. Germline V lookup: CDR1 MGHDK, CDR2 SYGVNS. The CDR3 has 16 amino acids. CDR3 amino acids: CASSALGGPRSYEQYF. CDR3 coding DNA: TGTGCCAGCAGTGCCCTGGGGGGACCACGCTCCTACGAGCAGTACTTC.

The chain has TRBV18 and TRBJ1-1, with 7 bases identical to TRBD1. Trimming removed 0 bases from V and 1 base from J; junction bases left unmatched: 2. This CDR3 is built from 15 residues. Germline CDR1 and CDR2: KGHSH and LQKENI. The chain's CDR3 is CASSPPTGRNTEAFF. The CDR3 nucleotides read TGTGCCAGCTCACCACCGACAGGGAGGAACACTGAAGCTTTCTTT.

This chain links TRBV14 with TRBJ1-6; 8 bases match TRBD1. The CDR3 is 16 amino acids. V lost 4 bases, J lost 9 bases, and 11 bases stayed unmatched. Germline V gene data show CDR1 as SGHDN and CDR2 as FVKESK. CDR3 in amino acids: CASSRPGQGVSSPLHF. In nucleotides, the CDR3 is TGTGCCAGCAGCCGACCCGGACAGGGAGTGAGTTCACCCCTCCACTTT.

This chain uses TRBV4-1 with TRBJ2-2; 12 nucleotides agree with TRBD2. The CDR3 loop spans 15 amino acids. With V trimmed by 3 bases and J by 6 bases, 2 bases remained unmatched. Germline-derived CDR1 and CDR2 are MGHRA and YSYEKL. CDR3 amino acids: CASSQRLAGAGELFF. The CDR3 coding sequence is TGCGCCAGCAGCCAGAGACTAGCGGGGGCCGGGGAGCTGTTTTTT.

This chain joins TRBV6-6 and TRBJ1-6; TRBD1 is a possible D gene (6 bases). Germline V gene data show CDR1 as MNHNY and CDR2 as SVGAGI (reference sequence). The V and J ends lost 4 bases and 13 bases respectively, with 11 bases between them. The CDR3 is 12 amino acids. CDR3 nucleotide sequence: TGTGCCAGCAGTTTAATCCAGGGGCCCCTCCACTTT. Translating gives CASSLIQGPLHF.

The CDR3: CASSPGTGSHEQYF. CDR3 bases: TGTGCCAGCAGCCCCGGGACAGGAAGTCACGAGCAGTACTTC. This chain links TRBV25-1 with TRBJ2-7, with 8 bases that match TRBD1. In germline, CDR1 is MGHDK, CDR2 SYGVNS. The CDR3 loop spans 14 amino acids. The V gene end was trimmed by 6 bases and the J gene end by 5 bases; junction bases not matched to a gene: 9.

This clone was found a few times. The genes are TRBV6-1 and TRBJ2-2; 9 nucleotides match TRBD1. This CDR3 contains 16 residues. Losses at the gene ends were 1 base for V and 5 bases for J; bases not matched to a gene: 5. Germline lookup yields CDR1 MNHNS and CDR2 SASEGT. CDR3 in amino acids: CASSEVPGQGTGELFF. The CDR3 DNA reads TGTGCCAGCAGTGAAGTCCCGGGACAGGGTACCGGGGAGCTGTTTTTT.

The gene calls are TRBV9 and TRBJ2-5; the D gene is possibly TRBD2 (5 bases). The CDR3 runs to 17 residues. V was trimmed by 0 bases and J by 1 base, leaving 16 bases between them. Germline V gene data show CDR1 as SGDLS and CDR2 as YYNGEE. The CDR3 sequence: CASSVDLEGGLQETQYF. The CDR3 DNA follows: TGTGCCAGCAGCGTAGATTTAGAGGGCGGCCTCCAAGAGACCCAGTACTTC.

Here the CDR3 DNA reads TGCAGCGTTGGCCCGGGAGGAAGGGCTGAAGCTTTCTTT. Its translation: CSVGPGGRAEAFF. The chain joins TRBV29-1 to TRBJ1-1; no firm D call. Germline assignment: CDR1 SQVTM and CDR2 ANQGSEA. V lost 4 bases and J lost 6, with 15 bases in between. The CDR3 sequence is 13 residues long.

The J gene is TRBJ2-1, the V gene TRBV7-9; TRBD1 aligns across 9 bases. Germline CDR1 reads SEHNR; CDR2 reads FQNEAQ (reference sequence). CDR3 size: 15 residues. After removal of 6 bases from V and 5 bases from J, the junction contained 8 bases not matched to a gene. The CDR3 coding sequence is TGTGCCAGCAGACTATCCCGGGACAGGGACAATGAGCAGTTCTTC. Translating gives CASRLSRDRDNEQFF.

The table lists this clone with many counts. V is TRBV18 and J is TRBJ1-1, with 8 nucleotides matching TRBD1. This CDR3 has 15 residues. The V and J ends lost 3 bases and 7 bases, in that order; junction bases with no gene match: 10. Germline V gene data show CDR1 as KGHSH and CDR2 as LQKENI. The CDR3 nucleotides read TGTGCCAGCTCACCGTCCGGACAGGGAGTAGGTGAAGCTTTCTTT. Translated, it gives CASSPSGQGVGEAFF.

The gene calls are TRBV7-8 and TRBJ2-7, with 8 positions matching TRBD2. V shed 1 base, J shed 1 base, and the junction held 6 bases outside the gene matches. The CDR3 length is 16 residues. Germline CDR1 reads SGHVS; CDR2 reads FQNEAQ. The CDR3 DNA reads TGTGCCAGCAGCTTAGTCGCGGGGGGCCTGTCCTACGAGCAGTACTTC. This encodes CASSLVAGGLSYEQYF.